This TCR beta chain was captured by sequencing in a study of T-cell reconstitution after alpha-beta-depleted transplantation in children. TCRbeta library construction was performed incorporating unique molecular identifiers. TCRdb itself ran the PCR reads through MiXCR, one entry per CDR3 protein. Of a few hundred thousand distinct CDR3 sequences in the sample, 20% were seen once. This CDR3 has 17 residues. Germline values: CDR1 MNHEY, CDR2 SMNVEV (reference sequence). V dropped 2 bases and J dropped 3; count of bases not matched to a gene: 11. This clonotype has just a few counts. The chain is built from TRBV27 and TRBJ1-1, with 8 bases matching TRBD1. The specimen comprised PBMCs from the stem cell graft donor, sampled from the stem cell graft. The TCR was taken from a human donor who donated a stem cell graft to a child with acute myeloid leukemia. The CDR3: CASSLRGQGLPHTEAFF. The CDR3 coding sequence is TGTGCCAGCAGTTTAAGAGGACAGGGATTGCCTCACACTGAAGCTTTCTTT.